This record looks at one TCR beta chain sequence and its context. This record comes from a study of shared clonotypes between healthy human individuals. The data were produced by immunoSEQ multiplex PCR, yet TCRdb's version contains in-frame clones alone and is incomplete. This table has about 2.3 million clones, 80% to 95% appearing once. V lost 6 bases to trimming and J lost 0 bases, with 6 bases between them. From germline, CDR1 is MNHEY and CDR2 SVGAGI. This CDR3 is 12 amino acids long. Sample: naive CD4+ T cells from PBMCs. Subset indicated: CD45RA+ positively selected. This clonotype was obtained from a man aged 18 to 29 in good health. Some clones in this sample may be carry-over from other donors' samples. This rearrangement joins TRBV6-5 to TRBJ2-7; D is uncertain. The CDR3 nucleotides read TGTGCCAGCAGGGACCCCTCCTACGAGCAGTACTTC. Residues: CASRDPSYEQYF.